The 10 T cell receptor beta chains reported below all come from one sample, sequenced in a study of CXCR3-negative and CXCR3-positive naive CD8 T cells. Through 5' RACE with UMI labels, the TRB cDNA libraries were prepared. No DNA is given; TCRdb re-called the 5' RACE reads and lists each CDR3 protein once. This repertoire includes fewer than 55,000 distinct CDR3 sequences. The sequencing sample was made of naive CXCR3- CD8+ T cells from blood. As to subset: CD45RO-CCR7+CD27+CD95- naive CD8+ T cells lacking CXCR3 (TNR3-). The source is a human donor in good health. Some clones in this sample may be carry-over from other donors' samples.

The V gene is TRBV25-1, the J gene TRBJ2-5; TCRdb lists TRBD2, though no DNA is available to test this call. The CDR3 totals 11 residues. From germline, CDR1 is MGHDK and CDR2 SYGVNS. CDR3 loop: CAAQGGETQYF. Combining the CDR3 with reference TRBV25-1 and TRBJ2-5 gives the whole variable domain EADIYQTPRYLVIGTGKKITLECSQTMGHDKMYWYQQDPGMELHLIHYSYGVNSTEKGDLSSESTVSRIRTEHFPLTLESARPSHTSQYLCAAQGGETQYFGPGTRLLVL.

The chain recombines TRBV5-1 with TRBJ2-6. This CDR3 has 16 residues. From germline, CDR1 is SGHRS and CDR2 YFSETQ. CDR3 loop: CASSLGGQSGANVLTF.

The V gene is TRBV19, the J gene TRBJ2-1. The V gene's germline CDR1 is LNHDA and CDR2 SQIVND (reference sequence). The CDR3 consists of 13 residues. CDR3 sequence: CATRRDSYNEQFF.

The chain has TRBV12-3 or TRBV12-4 and TRBJ2-4; the TCRdb D gene call, TRBD1, has no DNA to confirm it. This CDR3 contains 13 residues. The CDR3 region is CASSPPGSDIQYF.

The gene calls are TRBV7-7 and TRBJ2-5; TCRdb picks TRBD2, but there is no DNA to check that call. The CDR3 is 15 amino acids. CDR1 SSHAT and CDR2 FNYEAQ come from the germline V gene (reference sequence). CDR3 protein: CASSLGLAGEETQYF.

The V call is TRBV13, the J call TRBJ2-5; TCRdb proposes TRBD2, but this gene call is untestable without DNA. Germline CDR1 and CDR2: PRHDT and FYEKMQ (reference sequence). The CDR3 runs to 14 residues. The chain's CDR3 is CASSIRTAGETQYF. The full variable domain, rest sourced from reference TRBV13 and TRBJ2-5, is AAGVIQSPRHLIKEKRETATLKCYPIPRHDTVYWYQQGPGQDPQFLISFYEKMQSDKGSIPDRFSAQQFSDYHSELNMSSLELGDSALYFCASSIRTAGETQYFGPGTRLLVL.

The chain is built from TRBV3-1 and TRBJ2-7; the TCRdb call, TRBD1, lacks DNA for checking. Germline values: CDR1 LGHDT, CDR2 YNNKEL (reference sequence). This CDR3 region has 14 residues. CDR3 region: CASTPGTGAYEQYF.

The chain uses TRBV7-9 and TRBJ2-5. The germline gives CDR1 SEHNR, CDR2 FQNEAQ (reference sequence). This CDR3 contains 14 residues. The CDR3 is CASSSSGSQETQYF.

The genes are TRBV3-1 and TRBJ1-1; the D gene TCRdb calls, TRBD1, cannot be checked with no DNA. The CDR3 sequence is 15 residues long. Germline-derived CDR1 and CDR2 are LGHDT and YNNKEL (reference sequence). The CDR3 sequence is CASSQKTGGNTEAFF.

The chain employs TRBV29-1 and TRBJ2-7; TCRdb proposes TRBD1, but this gene call is untestable without DNA. This CDR3 has 13 residues. Germline CDR1 SQVTM, CDR2 ANQGSEA. The CDR3 loop reads CSVRTGDGYEQYF.